This entry describes one T cell receptor (beta chain). Antigen: not known. Germline is not matched at one junction end, which may reflect a read error. In the same sample, other DNA sequences code for this CDR3. The source of the sample is a study of cytomegalovirus exposure and HLA in healthy donors. Overall study results and limits: Upon later analysis, TCR association rates were observed to vary by HLA locus, being highest for DRB1 and lowest for HLA-C.

Primers for the PCR totalled 60 Vbeta and 13 Jbeta. Per the original methods: Later reanalysis found 75 million to 95 million unique TCR beta chains, roughly 10 million of them shared. The repertoire was sequenced with immunoSEQ multiplex PCR; TCRdb's copy has only in-frame clones and lacks some. The D gene and trimming were derived from the DNA, and the V and J assignments and clone size from that table. The sample carries about 150,000 clones, around 80% recorded once. The CDR3 is 14 amino acids. Germline V gene data show CDR1 as SNHLY and CDR2 as FYNNEI. This receptor was taken from a woman in her 40s in good health and CMV-seronegative. V is TRBV2 and J is TRBJ1-4; TRBD1 matches 7 bases. Source material: PBMCs. As DNA, the CDR3 is TGCGCCAGCAGCCGACAGGGAACTAATGAAAAACTGTTTTTT. Protein sequence: CASSRQGTNEKLFF.